The TCR beta chain described here comes from a study of blood T cell repertoires in COVID-19. As for the study in general: Nucleic acid was either cDNA or gDNA, and it came from T cells, B-cell-depleted T cells, or PBMCs.

In the source study's methods: Counts of nucleated cells, estimated from reference gene primer amplification, were obtained. TCRdb's table, derived via immunoSEQ multiplex PCR, lists solely in-frame clones and lacks some. D and trimming come from the DNA, and the V and J calls and clone size come from that table. This table has roughly 38,000 clones, roughly 89% appearing once. The sequenced sample consisted of peripheral blood. The source is a man aged 55 to 70 with active or convalescent COVID-19.

This CDR3 reads CASTFTGTQAGELFF. In DNA, the CDR3 is TGTGCCAGCACCTTCACCGGGACACAGGCGGGGGAGCTGTTTTTT. V and J are TRBV7-9 and TRBJ2-2, with D possibly matching TRBD1 (6 bases). Germline assignment: CDR1 SEHNR and CDR2 FQNEAQ (reference sequence). The ends were cut back, 7 bases at V and 8 bases at J, with 20 bases in the middle. This CDR3 contains 15 residues.